This T cell receptor beta chain derives from a study of CD8 T cells in ankylosing spondylitis. Regarding the study as a whole: The authors reported significant enrichment of disease-linked clones in matched ankylosing spondylitis synovial fluid.

The trim removed 7 bases at V and 5 bases at J, leaving 5 bases unmatched. CDR3 length: 13 residues. This clonotype has a count of ten or more. As yet, its antigen is unknown. One entry per CDR3 protein, called by TCRdb with MiXCR from the 5' RACE reads. The sample records around 130,000 distinct CDR3 sequences, around 7% being singletons. Source material: blood, either unsorted or a sorted T cell fraction (not recorded which). The rearrangement uses TRBV12-3 or TRBV12-4 and TRBJ2-5, with 9 bases fitting TRBD1. The TCR was taken from a male donor with ankylosing spondylitis or in good health (not recorded which). CDR3 protein: CASTTDRGETQYF. The CDR3 DNA sequence: TGTGCCAGCACCACGGACAGGGGTGAGACCCAGTACTTC.